The rows below give T cell receptor beta chains drawn from one sample of a study of human T cells and chemical hapten exposure. TCRdb itself ran the RACE reads through MiXCR, one entry per CDR3 protein. Of approximately 320,000 distinct CDR3 sequences detected, around 5% appear once; the ten largest clones hold 7% to 10%. The sequenced sample was whole blood, obtained in connection with sensitization to the hapten diphenylcyclopropenone (DPC). The source of these receptors is a woman between 18 and 29 years old with alopecia areata. Some clones in this sample may be carry-over from other donors' samples. Both conserved end residues are part of each CDR3.

j_call v_call cdr3_aa
TRBJ1-5 TRBV7-2 CASSLVASNQPQHF
TRBJ1-1 TRBV6-2/TRBV6-3 CASRPGQSVSAEAFF
TRBJ1-1 TRBV10-3 CAISDSSRQPNTEAFF
TRBJ2-7 TRBV10-3 CAISDGQGQGEQYF
TRBJ1-1 TRBV12-3/TRBV12-4 CASSPIGNTEAFF
TRBJ2-1 TRBV12-3/TRBV12-4 CASSGGYVQFF
TRBJ2-7 TRBV27 CASSSIQGKFYEQYF
TRBJ1-1 TRBV5-1 CASSGTGFMNTEAFF
TRBJ1-1 TRBV9 CASSARQGAWTEAFF
TRBJ2-3 TRBV6-2/TRBV6-3 CASSYGLGGGTDTQYF
TRBJ1-5 TRBV3-1 CASSQGVLGYSNQPQHF
TRBJ1-1 TRBV4-3 CASSQDRGTSATEAFF
TRBJ2-7 TRBV4-3 CASSQVLAGQSYEQYF
TRBJ2-1 TRBV7-6 CASSGDGDSLGADEQFF
TRBJ2-1 TRBV5-6 CASNEQFF
TRBJ1-1 TRBV3-1 CASSPRLNTEAFF
TRBJ1-1 TRBV10-3 CAISVEGYDEAFF
TRBJ2-1 TRBV4-1 CASSPTSGGPSYNEQFF
TRBJ1-6 TRBV5-6 CASSRPSLAQRSPLHF
TRBJ1-5 TRBV6-4 CASSEGQEGQPQHF
TRBJ1-6 TRBV7-3 CASSLQANSPLHF
TRBJ2-7 TRBV20-1 CSASEGIYEQYF
TRBJ1-1 TRBV5-4 CASSPHYAPGQTEAFF
TRBJ2-1 TRBV20-1 CSAWGLAGTQYNEQFF
TRBJ1-4 TRBV3-1 CASSHWDRLNEKLFF
TRBJ2-7 TRBV4-3 CASSQAQQSYEQYF
TRBJ2-3 TRBV7-2 CASSPPGGSTQYF
TRBJ2-5 TRBV6-5 CASKLTGVQETQYF
TRBJ1-2 TRBV12-3/TRBV12-4 CASSPGQGPGTF
TRBJ1-1 TRBV4-2 CASSPGQGAALNTEAFF
TRBJ2-7 TRBV5-5 CVSPGDRSYEQYF
TRBJ1-1 TRBV6-6 CASSYRETYTEAFF
TRBJ2-3 TRBV7-2 CASSRGGGSTDTQYF
TRBJ1-5 TRBV28 CASGGGTGNQPQHF
TRBJ1-1 TRBV6-2/TRBV6-3 CASSQEDTGEAFF
TRBJ2-5 TRBV4-3 CASSQDARGQETQYF
TRBJ2-6 TRBV4-3 CASSQEISGANVLTF
TRBJ1-5 TRBV28 CASSLRAVNQPQHF
TRBJ2-2 TRBV27 CASSLTSPTGELFF
TRBJ2-3 TRBV10-3 CAISDILVSTDTQYF
TRBJ2-2 TRBV6-6 CASTSGLAGENTGELFF
TRBJ1-2 TRBV6-5 CASSYAGNYGYTF
TRBJ1-5 TRBV6-5 CASSRLGLSNQPQHF
TRBJ2-2 TRBV2 CASSPREGTGELFF
TRBJ1-6 TRBV4-2 CASSPRSDSPLHF
TRBJ2-7 TRBV12-3/TRBV12-4 CASSLAFLSGGRVEQYF
TRBJ2-1 TRBV6-5 CASGGGGSTNEQFF
TRBJ1-5 TRBV4-2 CASSQVRSGGNQPQHF
TRBJ1-2 TRBV10-3 CAISESETGVYGYTF
TRBJ2-1 TRBV12-3/TRBV12-4 CASSPLRGGGANTEQFF
TRBJ2-3 TRBV7-8 CASSLMPVGLADITDTQYF